The T cell receptor (beta chain) described here comes from a study of blood T cells in healthy people across ages. The CDR3 loop spans 16 amino acids. Germline V lookup: CDR1 MGHRA, CDR2 YSYEKL. Trimming removed 0 bases at V and 2 bases at J, with 14 bases between. Using a J-beta primer mix together with a sample-barcoded 5' primer, a second PCR was run for roughly 7 to 12 cycles. Each CDR3 protein gets one entry after TCRdb re-called the 5' RACE reads with MiXCR. The table includes roughly 800,000 distinct CDR3 sequences, 20% to 25% detected once. This sample also belongs to another study, concerning T cells of mothers and their children. That work adds: During the second PCR, the M1S primer introduced sample barcodes along with 2-4 random nucleotides. The study obtained over 9 million TCR beta CDR3 reads per mother and about 3 million per child.

The source is a boy aged 5-17 years in good health. V gene TRBV4-1 combines with J gene TRBJ2-7; tentatively, D is TRBD1 or TRBD2 (5 bases each). Sequencing input: blood. CDR3 sequence: CASSQEGEPIPYEQYF. CDR3 nucleotide sequence: TGCGCCAGCAGCCAAGAGGGGGAACCTATTCCCTACGAGCAGTACTTC.